These 30 T cell receptor beta chains were sequenced from one sample in a study of blood T cell repertoires in COVID-19. Libraries were prepared by immunoSEQ multiplex PCR; TCRdb keeps only in-frame clonotypes and omits some of them. Of 260,000 or so clones listed, 88% are singletons. Material for sequencing was peripheral blood. These receptors all come from a man aged 18 to 29 with active or convalescent COVID-19.

The CDR3 bases are TGTGCCTCCAAGCAAAGCTCCGGGGAGCTGTTTTTT. Amino acid sequence: CASKQSSGELFF. The chain is built from TRBV6-5 and TRBJ2-2; D is unresolved. Trimming removed 11 bases at V and 6 bases at J, with 13 bases between. The CDR3 has 12 amino acids. Looked up from germline, CDR1 is MNHEY and CDR2 is SVGAGI.

Only a few counts were recorded for this clone. J is TRBJ2-1 and V is TRBV21-1; the D call in the table, TRBD2, was not verified against the DNA. TRBV21-1 is a recognized pseudogene. This CDR3 contains 17 residues. The CDR3 nucleotides are TGTGCCAGCAGCTCCCGACTAGCGGGGAGCTCCTACAATGAGCAGTTCTTC. Protein product: CASSSRLAGSSYNEQFF.

The gene calls are TRBV29-1 and TRBJ2-7, with a weak D call TRBD1 (5 bases). CDR1 is SQVTM and CDR2 is ANQGSEA in the germline V gene. CDR3 size: 11 residues. The V end lost 6 bases, the J end lost 6 bases, and 12 bases lay between the germline ends. CDR3 coding DNA: TGCAGCGTCGCCCCAGGGCCCGAGCAGTACTTC. Translation: CSVAPGPEQYF.

This chain uses TRBV6-5 with TRBJ1-4; TRBD1 agrees at 8 bases. The V gene end was trimmed by 6 bases and the J gene end by 5 bases; junction bases not matched to a gene: 5. Looked up from germline, CDR1 is MNHEY and CDR2 is SVGAGI. CDR3 length: 14 residues. The CDR3 DNA reads as TGTGCCAGCAGATCAACAGGGGGGAATGAAAAACTGTTTTTT. Translated: CASRSTGGNEKLFF.

The chain is built from TRBV6-6 and TRBJ1-5, with 8 bases identical to TRBD1. Losses at the gene ends were 5 bases for V and 0 bases for J; bases not matched to a gene: 12. This CDR3 is built from 18 residues. Germline CDR1 is MNHNY and CDR2 is SVGAGI (reference sequence). The DNA of the CDR3 is TGTGCCAGCAGTCATCCGGGACAGGTTCGATATAGCAATCAGCCCCAGCATTTT. It is translated as CASSHPGQVRYSNQPQHF.

This sequence joins TRBV2 and TRBJ2-3, with 7 bases identical to TRBD1. The CDR3 consists of 14 residues. The V gene end was trimmed by 6 bases and the J gene end by 2 bases; junction bases not matched to a gene: 5. CDR1 and CDR2 (germline): SNHLY, FYNNEI. CDR3 amino acids: CASRDRTFTDTQYF. CDR3 nucleotide sequence: TGTGCCAGCAGGGACAGGACCTTCACAGATACGCAGTATTTT. Complete variable domain (other parts from reference TRBV2 and TRBJ2-3): EPEVTQTPSHQVTQMGQEVILRCVPISNHLYFYWYRQILGQKVEFLVSFYNNEISEKSEIFDDQFSVERPDGSNFTLKIRSTKLEDSAMYFCASRDRTFTDTQYFGPGTRLTVL.

V and J are TRBV10-3 and TRBJ2-1, with D possibly being TRBD2 (7 bases). The CDR3 contains 15 residues. The V end was cut by 2 bases, the J end by 4 bases, with 12 bases between. Per germline, CDR1 ENHRY and CDR2 SYGVKD. The CDR3 DNA reads as TGTGCCATCAGTGAGCCGGGGGGCTCTTACAATGAGCAGTTCTTC. Protein: CAISEPGGSYNEQFF.

In this sample, this clone turned up once. The V gene is TRBV19, the J gene TRBJ1-3; D gene uncertain. Germline values: CDR1 LNHDA, CDR2 SQIVND (reference sequence). CDR3 length equals 14 residues. Trimming pared 1 base from V and 1 base from J, leaving 5 bases between. The CDR3 DNA reads TGTGCCAGTAGTATAGGCGGGTCTGGAAACACCATATATTTT. Translation gives CASSIGGSGNTIYF. Full variable domain (outside the CDR3, taken from reference TRBV19 and TRBJ1-3): DGGITQSPKYLFRKEGQNVTLSCEQNLNHDAMYWYRQDPGQGLRLIYYSQIVNDFQKGDIAEGYSVSREKKESFPLTVTSAQKNPTAFYLCASSIGGSGNTIYFGEGSWLTVV.

The chain links TRBV18 to TRBJ2-4; no clear D gene. The CDR3 contains 11 residues. The V gene's germline CDR1 is KGHSH and CDR2 LQKENI. Trimming took off 2 bases at V and 7 bases at J, with 3 bases between the two ends. This CDR3 is CASSPSNIQYF. DNA for the CDR3: TGTGCCAGCTCACCATCGAACATTCAGTACTTC.

This chain connects TRBV5-4 to TRBJ1-2, with 8 bases lining up with TRBD1. The ends lost 4 bases at V and 6 bases at J; junction bases unmatched: 11. The germline gives CDR1 SGHNT, CDR2 YYREEE (reference sequence). There are 15 residues in the CDR3. In DNA, the CDR3 is TGTGCCAGCAGCATGGACCCGACAGGGGTAGATGGCTACACCTTC. Amino acid sequence: CASSMDPTGVDGYTF.

The chain recombines TRBV2 with TRBJ2-5; 9 bases agree with TRBD2. CDR1 SNHLY and CDR2 FYNNEI come from the germline V gene. V gave up 7 bases and J gave up 1 base; unmatched junction bases: 7. The CDR3 runs 15 residues. DNA for the CDR3: TGTGCCAGCACCCATAGCGGGGGCCCCCAAGAGACCCAGTACTTC. This encodes CASTHSGGPQETQYF.

The chain recombines TRBV5-6 with TRBJ1-5; 9 positions match TRBD1. Trimming at V came to 2 bases and at J to 3 bases, leaving 3 bases not matched to a gene. CDR1 and CDR2 (germline): SGHDT, YYEEEE. There are 15 residues in the CDR3. The CDR3 bases are TGTGCCAGCAGCTTAGGGACAGGGTCCAATCAGCCCCAGCATTTT. This translates into CASSLGTGSNQPQHF.

The CDR3 DNA is TGTGCCACCAGCAGATCAGACTACACTGAAGCTTTCTTT. This sequence encodes CATSRSDYTEAFF. The V gene is TRBV15, the J gene TRBJ1-1, with D unclear. Germline V CDR1 and CDR2: LNHNV, YYDKDF (reference sequence). The CDR3 runs to 13 residues. Trimming shortened V by 2 bases and J by 3 bases, and 7 bases separated the two germline ends.

V usage is TRBV9 and J usage is TRBJ2-1, with TRBD2 identical over 7 bases. Germline-derived CDR1 and CDR2 are SGDLS and YYNGEE. V was pared by 3 bases and J by 4 bases, with 13 bases of the junction left unmatched. The CDR3 contains 17 residues. CDR3 loop: CASSGSPERGRYNEQFF. In nucleotides, the CDR3 is TGTGCCAGCAGCGGATCCCCCGAGCGGGGAAGATACAATGAGCAGTTCTTC.

The V and J genes are TRBV7-2 and TRBJ1-2; 7 nucleotides match TRBD1. The V gene's germline CDR1 is SGHTA and CDR2 FQGNSA. The junction had 4 bases not matched to a gene; V was cut back by 1 base and J by 2 bases. This CDR3 is built from 15 residues. CDR3 region: CASSLDRGRNYGYTF. CDR3 bases: TGTGCCAGCAGCTTAGACAGGGGACGGAACTATGGCTACACCTTC.

This clone was seen only once. Other nucleotide sequences from this sample produce the same CDR3. The chain joins TRBV5-1 to TRBJ2-7; D is unclear. Trimming shortened V by 0 bases and J by 3 bases, and 7 bases separated the two germline ends. The CDR3 is made up of 13 amino acids. In germline, CDR1 is SGHRS, CDR2 YFSETQ. This chain's CDR3 is CASSLASDYEQYF. Here the CDR3 DNA reads TGCGCCAGCAGCTTGGCGTCAGACTACGAGCAGTACTTC.

DNA for the CDR3: TGTGCCAGCAGTTGGACCGCCCCGACTAGCGGGGGGGCTAATGAGCAGTTCTTC. Translated, it gives CASSWTAPTSGGANEQFF. The V call is TRBV27, the J call TRBJ2-1; 14 positions agree with TRBD2. V was pared by 4 bases and J by 7 bases, with 12 bases of the junction left unmatched. CDR3 size: 18 residues. Germline V lookup: CDR1 MNHEY, CDR2 SMNVEV (reference sequence).

This sequence joins TRBV7-2 and TRBJ2-3; TRBD2 agrees at 13 bases. Trimming at V came to 7 bases and at J to 3 bases, leaving 4 bases not matched to a gene. CDR3 length equals 15 residues. Germline CDR1 reads SGHTA; CDR2 reads FQGNSA. Here the CDR3 DNA reads TGTGCCAGCAACCCGGGACTAGCGGGGACAGATACGCAGTATTTT. It translates to CASNPGLAGTDTQYF.

In its sample, this clone was seen once. This chain connects TRBV19 to TRBJ1-2; 8 positions match TRBD1. The CDR3 consists of 15 residues. V was clipped by 4 bases and J by 4 bases; unmatched bases: 8. The germline CDR1 and CDR2 sequences are LNHDA and SQIVND (reference sequence). CDR3 sequence: CASSTWDRPSYGYTF. CDR3 DNA: TGTGCCAGTAGTACCTGGGACAGGCCTAGCTATGGCTACACCTTC.

The chain recombines TRBV25-1 with TRBJ1-2, with D maybe TRBD1 (5 bases). Germline CDR1 and CDR2: MGHDK and SYGVNS. V was trimmed by 3 bases and J by 4 bases, leaving 15 bases between them. The CDR3 has 15 residues. CDR3 amino acids: CASSDGGTVSYGYTF. The CDR3 DNA is TGTGCCAGCAGTGACGGAGGGACTGTAAGCTATGGCTACACCTTC.

The chain carries TRBV15 and TRBJ1-2; a weak D match, TRBD1 (6 bases). The CDR3 consists of 17 residues. Deletions cut 0 bases from V and 6 bases from J, with 20 bases between. In germline, CDR1 is LNHNV, CDR2 YYDKDF (reference sequence). CDR3 protein: CATSRDHGSEQGDGYTF. The CDR3, as DNA: TGTGCCACCAGCAGAGATCACGGGTCGGAACAGGGCGATGGCTACACCTTC.

The chain recombines TRBV18 with TRBJ1-2; the D gene is possibly TRBD1 (6 bases). The CDR3 runs to 16 residues. CDR1 is KGHSH and CDR2 is LQKENI in the germline V gene. The V end was cut by 2 bases, the J end by 4 bases, with 17 bases between. The CDR3 DNA reads as TGTGCCAGCTCACCAATAGGGGGAACACTCGGCTATGGCTACACCTTC. Protein sequence: CASSPIGGTLGYGYTF.

The chain uses TRBV2 and TRBJ1-2, with a weak D call TRBD1 (5 bases). Trimming left V 1 base short and J 3 bases short, with 15 bases between. CDR1 and CDR2 (germline): SNHLY, FYNNEI. The CDR3 extends over 16 amino acids. The CDR3 loop is CASSEEGPTAHYGYTF. In DNA, the CDR3 is TGTGCCAGCAGTGAAGAGGGGCCGACAGCGCACTATGGCTACACCTTC.

The chain joins TRBV13 to TRBJ1-1, with D perhaps matching TRBD1 (6 bases). There are 15 residues in the CDR3. The germline V gene encodes CDR1 PRHDT and CDR2 FYEKMQ (reference sequence). V dropped 2 bases and J dropped 5 bases, with 15 bases sitting between them. DNA for the CDR3: TGTGCCAGCAGCTTAAACCCAGGGGTGGGGACTGAAGCTTTCTTT. Translation: CASSLNPGVGTEAFF.

This chain links TRBV7-6 with TRBJ1-1; 9 nucleotides agree with TRBD1. Per the germline V gene, CDR1 is SGHVS and CDR2 is FNYEAQ. Trimming cost V 1 base and J 6 bases; bases outside gene matches: 9. The CDR3 consists of 16 residues. The CDR3 is CASSLVAGGQGSEAFF. DNA for the CDR3: TGTGCCAGCAGCTTAGTTGCCGGCGGACAGGGGTCTGAAGCTTTCTTT. The full variable domain, its missing parts supplied by reference TRBV7-6 and TRBJ1-1, is GAGVSQSPRYKVTKRGQDVALRCDPISGHVSLYWYRQALGQGPEFLTYFNYEAQQDKSGLPNDRFSAERPEGSISTLTIQRTEQRDSAMYRCASSLVAGGQGSEAFFGQGTRLTVV.

The gene calls are TRBV10-1 and TRBJ1-1; 7 nucleotides agree with TRBD1. The CDR3 has 11 residues. Germline CDR1 is WNHNN and CDR2 is SYGVQD (reference sequence). The V segment lost 10 bases and the J segment 4 bases; nucleotides outside the gene matches: 3. CDR3 loop: CANQGVTEAFF. The CDR3 DNA follows: TGCGCCAATCAGGGGGTCACTGAAGCTTTCTTT.

The chain uses TRBV6-5 and TRBJ2-3; TRBD2 might be the D (5 bases). The germline V gene encodes CDR1 MNHEY and CDR2 SVGAGI. The CDR3 runs to 14 residues. V was clipped by 0 bases and J by 4 bases, with 8 bases between them. The CDR3 loop is CASSYSRAPDTQYF. CDR3 sequence (DNA): TGTGCCAGCAGTTACTCGAGGGCCCCAGATACGCAGTATTTT.

This sequence joins TRBV7-9 and TRBJ2-1, with 10 bases that match TRBD1. The junction had 6 bases not matched to a gene; V was cut back by 6 bases and J by 10 bases. The CDR3 is made up of 13 amino acids. Germline assignment: CDR1 SEHNR and CDR2 FQNEAQ (reference sequence). The CDR3 sequence is CASRLTGGDEQFF. For the CDR3, the DNA is TGTGCCAGCAGGCTGACAGGGGGCGACGAGCAGTTCTTC.

The gene calls are TRBV10-1 and TRBJ1-1, with 10 bases lining up with TRBD1. The CDR3 is 14 residues long. The V segment lost 6 bases and the J segment 1 base; nucleotides outside the gene matches: 2. Germline CDR1 WNHNN, CDR2 SYGVQD (reference sequence). The CDR3 DNA reads TGCGCCAGCAGGGACAGGGGGACGAACACTGAAGCTTTCTTT. Encoded protein: CASRDRGTNTEAFF.

V usage is TRBV2 and J usage is TRBJ1-5; D is unresolved. The germline V gene encodes CDR1 SNHLY and CDR2 FYNNEI. V was shortened by 3 bases and J by 1 base, with 10 bases between the two germline ends. CDR3 size: 15 residues. The CDR3 here is CASSEGRSSNQPQHF. The CDR3 bases are TGTGCCAGCAGTGAGGGTAGGAGCAGCAATCAGCCCCAGCATTTT.